This TCR beta chain was captured by sequencing in a study of blood T cell repertoires in COVID-19. Study details: The samples span acute and convalescent COVID-19 from the United States, Italy and Spain. PBMCs, B-cell-depleted T cells, or T cells were the source of the cDNA or gDNA that made up the material.

V trimming: 5 bases; J trimming: 4 bases; junction bases outside the gene matches: 7. The V gene's germline CDR1 is LNHDA and CDR2 SQIVND (reference sequence). This CDR3 has 14 residues. Original analysis: Amplifying reference gene primers gave estimates of nucleated cell counts. Sequenced by immunoSEQ multiplex PCR; TCRdb stores in-frame clones only, minus some. The V and J calls and clone size are taken from that table; D and trimming were inferred from the DNA. The profile covers about 73,000 clones, with 75% to 85% appearing a single time and 5% to 6.5% taken by the ten largest. The J gene is TRBJ1-2, the V gene TRBV19; TRBD1 matches 7 bases. Material: peripheral blood. This clonotype was sampled from a woman aged 60-75 years with acute or convalescent COVID-19. The CDR3 is CASSPTGYGYGYTF. CDR3 DNA: TGTGCCAGTAGTCCGACAGGGTATGGCTATGGCTACACCTTC.